This entry concerns a single TCR beta chain. The specificity of this receptor is unknown. Per-nucleotide qualities are absent, and no much larger clonotype sits a single base away. As encoded in the germline V gene, CDR1 is SGHDT while CDR2 is YYEEEE. V lost 0 bases and J lost 8 bases, and the count of bases not matched to a germline gene is 13. The CDR3 numbers 17 residues from cysteine through phenylalanine. Of the read, only the CDR3 DNA is kept; its 51 bases are in frame from base 1. This specimen comes from a study of tumor and adjacent non-tumor tissue in lung cancer (dated by TCRdb to 2017 to 2018). With respect to the entire study: By cancer type, the cohort comprised eleven to twelve adenocarcinoma patients, 2 squamous cell carcinoma patients and 1 small cell lung cancer patient. Approximately 31 paired specimens, one tumor and one normal lung sample per patient, were profiled by TCRbeta CDR3 sequencing. Sequencing generated a total of 130,000,000 or so productive TCRbeta reads, averaging roughly 4.4 million reads per sample. The study compared bulk TCRbeta repertoires from lung tumor tissue and matched distant non-tumor lung tissue of about 15 lung cancer patients. The roughly 15 enrolled patients, of whom about 10 were men and 5 were women, were aged about 31 to 85 years and were diagnosed with TNM stage I to III disease.

Library preparation used multiplex PCR. Data came from an Illumina HiSeq 2500. TCRbeta libraries were constructed through three rounds of nested PCR with primers (Table S4) according to protocols adapted from ARM-PCR. Before sequencing, PCR products of 200-500 bp were excised from the gel and purified with the QIAquick gel extraction kit. Per the source publication's procedure: Trimmomatic was used to clean the reads, FLASH was used to merge the reads into complete CDR3 sequences, and MiTCR was used to assign the reads to V(D)J germline segments. Clonal diversity was computed as the inverse Simpson's index with VDJtools. In-frame sequences lacking a premature stop codon were counted as productive reads. TCRdb passed the public sequencing reads through fastp at Q25 and MiXCR, retaining productive beta sequences. CDR3 protein duplicates are merged, each entry listing the most common genes and DNA. The authors' filters were not applied to this entry. The sample table shows roughly 75,000 distinct CDR3 sequences, and 60% to 85% are seen once. The ten largest clonotypes hold about 12% of the sample.

Overall results and qualifications from the work: Younger patients had significantly higher TCR diversity, and higher tumor TCR diversity was associated with shorter overall and disease-free survival. Tumor tissue showed significantly greater TCR diversity (inverse Simpson) than normal lung tissue (approximately 400 vs 170, P = 0.0075, Mann-Whitney U test). The top 100 clones made up a significantly larger cumulative share of the repertoire in normal lung than in tumor tissue. The sequencing platform is not named in the methods, and unique molecular identifiers are not mentioned. Peripheral blood was not sequenced, so blood TCRbeta repertoires were not examined in the lung cancer patients of the study. Only around 15 patients were included in the cohort, and the need for larger samples and more detailed clinical data was noted by the authors.

RNA was isolated from bulk unsorted tissue, and RNA quality was assessed with a NanoDrop ND-1000 and an Agilent 2100. Newly diagnosed lung cancer patients without prior chemotherapy who had been admitted for thoracic surgery in China between August and November 2014 were enrolled as donors. Patients with previous radiotherapy or chemotherapy, or with another concurrent cancer, were excluded from the study. Surgical tissue pieces of about 1-2.3 cm3 were preserved in RNAlater solution and were kept at -80 degrees C until use. Here the chain combines TRBV5-6 and TRBJ2-2; 7 bases in the junction line up with TRBD1. Material: lung tumor tissue. The sequence was collected from a woman aged 45-65 years with non-small cell lung cancer. The DNA sequence is TGTGCCAGCAGCTTGGACCCGGGACAGAGGAGAACAGGGGAGCTGTTTTTT. Translated, it reads CASSLDPGQRRTGELFF.